This TCR beta chain was captured in a study of T cell responses to AZD1222 COVID-19 vaccine. The V gene's germline CDR1 is MNHEY and CDR2 SVGAGI. V shed 6 bases and J shed 6 bases, with 15 bases lying between them. The CDR3 has 13 amino acids. This table comes from immunoSEQ multiplex PCR, and its TCRdb copy is limited to in-frame clones, with some not included. The data hold some 80,000 clones, with about 91% observed a single time. The input for sequencing was peripheral blood, taken 28 days after the second dose of the MenACWY control vaccine. The chain carries TRBV6-5 and TRBJ2-7, with D tentatively TRBD2 (6 bases). The receptor comes from an adult who received the MenACWY meningococcal vaccine as a control. CDR3 sequence (DNA): TGTGCCAGCAGGGGGGGACTGGACGCCGAGCAGTACTTC. Protein sequence: CASRGGLDAEQYF.